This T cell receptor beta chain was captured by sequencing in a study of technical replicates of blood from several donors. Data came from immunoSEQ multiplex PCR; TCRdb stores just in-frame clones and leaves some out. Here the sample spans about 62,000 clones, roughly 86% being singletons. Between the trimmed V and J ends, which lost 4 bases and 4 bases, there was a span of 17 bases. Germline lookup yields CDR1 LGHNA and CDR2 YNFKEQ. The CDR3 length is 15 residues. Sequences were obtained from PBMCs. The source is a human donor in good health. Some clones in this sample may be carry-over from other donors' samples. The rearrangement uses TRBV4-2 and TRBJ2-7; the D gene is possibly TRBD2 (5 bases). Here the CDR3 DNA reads TGTGCCAGCAGCCCAATTGGTAGCGAGAGGTACGAGCAGTACTTC. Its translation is CASSPIGSERYEQYF.